Below, 19 T cell receptor beta chains from the same sample are listed, as sequenced in a study of cytomegalovirus exposure and HLA in healthy donors (TCRdb year 2017). Library preparation used the immunoSEQ multiplex PCR assay. A mixture of 60 forward primers for TCR Vbeta segments and 13 reverse primers for TCR Jbeta segments was used in the multiplex PCR. In TCRdb, the immuneACCESS table is reduced to in-frame sequences with V and J assigned. These tables do not hold every clone; where another copy was compared, an unresolved V gene accounts for under half, and the others remain unexplained. For this sample there are approximately 160,000 clones; 75% to 85% appear just once. The top ten constitute 6% to 7.5% of the sample. The sequencing input was PBMCs. All receptors come from a man aged 25-45 years in good health and CMV-seropositive.

A note on this clone: Compared with germline, one end of the junction differs, possibly owing to a read error. The chain uses TRBV7-9 and TRBJ2-7; possible D gene TRBD1, 6 bases. Germline assignment: CDR1 SEHNR and CDR2 FQNEAQ (reference sequence). The CDR3 extends over 13 amino acids. CDR3 bases: TGTTCCAGCAGCTTAGCACAGGGTTACGAGCAGTACTTC. Translation gives CSSSLAQGYEQYF.

This clone is medium-sized. The CDR3 reads CAWTSGSTDTQYF. CDR3 nucleotides: TGTGCCTGGACTAGCGGGAGCACAGATACGCAGTATTTT. The rearrangement joins TRBV30 to TRBJ2-3; 8 bases are shared with TRBD2. From germline, CDR1 is GTSNPN and CDR2 SVGIG (reference sequence). The V gene end was trimmed by 4 bases and the J gene end by 0 bases; junction bases not matched to a gene: 0. This CDR3 spans 13 amino acids. The full variable domain, in which reference TRBV30 and TRBJ2-3 provide the parts outside the CDR3, is SQTIHQWPATLVQPVGSPLSLECTVEGTSNPNLYWYRQAAGRGLQLLFYSVGIGQISSEVPQNLSASRPQDRQFILSSKKLLLSDSGFYLCAWTSGSTDTQYFGPGTRLTVL.

The rearrangement uses TRBV5-6 and TRBJ2-3; 10 nucleotides match TRBD2. The CDR3 loop spans 14 amino acids. V lost 4 bases and J lost 6; bases outside the gene matches: 5. Germline V gene data show CDR1 as SGHDT and CDR2 as YYEEEE. CDR3 bases: TGTGCCAGCAGCCTGCTAGCGGGAGCGGATACGCAGTATTTT. This gives the protein CASSLLAGADTQYF. The entire variable domain, with the rest obtained from reference TRBV5-6 and TRBJ2-3, is as follows: DAGVTQSPTHLIKTRGQQVTLRCSPKSGHDTVSWYQQALGQGPQFIFQYYEEEERQRGNFPDRFSGHQFPNYSSELNVNALLLGDSALYLCASSLLAGADTQYFGPGTRLTVL.

The rearrangement joins TRBV5-1 to TRBJ1-2; D call uncertain. V shed 0 bases and J shed 1 base, with 10 bases lying between them. The CDR3 covers 15 residues. Germline V gene data show CDR1 as SGHRS and CDR2 as YFSETQ. DNA of the CDR3: TGCGCCAGCAGCTTGGAGGCAGGAATTAACTATGGCTACACCTTC. This encodes CASSLEAGINYGYTF. The full variable domain, its missing parts supplied by reference TRBV5-1 and TRBJ1-2, is KAGVTQTPRYLIKTRGQQVTLSCSPISGHRSVSWYQQTPGQGLQFLFEYFSETQRNKGNFPGRFSGRQFSNSRSEMNVSTLELGDSALYLCASSLEAGINYGYTFGSGTRLTVV.

This chain links TRBV9 with TRBJ2-7; TRBD2 aligns across 7 bases. Germline loops: CDR1 SGDLS, CDR2 YYNGEE. Losses at the gene ends were 0 bases for V and 6 bases for J; bases not matched to a gene: 6. CDR3 length: 14 amino acids. CDR3 sequence reads: CASSVAAGVGEQYF. CDR3 nucleotides: TGTGCCAGCAGCGTAGCGGCGGGGGTGGGCGAGCAGTACTTC.

This chain links TRBV9 with TRBJ2-4; D might be TRBD2 (5 bases). Trimming took 3 bases from V and 0 from J, leaving 10 bases between them. The CDR3 totals 15 residues. Germline V gene data show CDR1 as SGDLS and CDR2 as YYNGEE. This chain's CDR3 is CASSGAEIAKNIQYF. CDR3 bases: TGTGCCAGCAGCGGAGCGGAAATAGCCAAAAACATTCAGTACTTC. The full variable domain, rest sourced from reference TRBV9 and TRBJ2-4, is DSGVTQTPKHLITATGQRVTLRCSPRSGDLSVYWYQQSLDQGLQFLIQYYNGEERAKGNILERFSAQQFPDLHSELNLSSLELGDSALYFCASSGAEIAKNIQYFGAGTRLSVL.

The V gene is TRBV10-1, the J gene TRBJ1-3; tentatively, D is TRBD1 (5 bases). The CDR3 consists of 13 residues. V lost 6 bases to trimming and J lost 0 bases, with 6 bases between them. CDR1 is WNHNN, CDR2 SYGVQD, per germline (reference sequence). The DNA of the CDR3 is TGCGCCAGCAGGCAGGGCTCTGGAAACACCATATATTTT. Translating gives CASRQGSGNTIYF.

V usage is TRBV30 and J usage is TRBJ1-5; 7 nucleotides line up with TRBD1. The CDR3 spans 13 residues. The J segment lost 0 bases and the V segment lost 5 bases, leaving 1 base of the junction unmatched. From germline, CDR1 is GTSNPN and CDR2 SVGIG (reference sequence). CDR3 region: CAWGQDSNQPQHF. For the CDR3, the DNA is TGTGCCTGGGGACAGGATAGCAATCAGCCCCAGCATTTT.

The chain has TRBV10-3 and TRBJ1-6; TRBD1 is a possible D gene (5 bases). CDR1 is ENHRY and CDR2 is SYGVKD in the germline V gene. V dropped 3 bases and J dropped 10 bases, with 22 bases sitting between them. This CDR3 is 17 amino acids long. This CDR3 is CAISDVQRGGVGSPLHF. In nucleotides, the CDR3 is TGTGCCATCAGTGATGTGCAGAGAGGAGGGGTAGGCTCACCCCTCCACTTT.

V usage is TRBV6-5 and J usage is TRBJ1-2; TRBD1 matches at 11 bases. The ends lost 2 bases at V and 8 bases at J; junction bases unmatched: 7. The CDR3 is made up of 15 amino acids. Germline lookup yields CDR1 MNHEY and CDR2 SVGAGI. In DNA form, the CDR3 reads TGTGCCAGCAGTTACCCCGGACAGGGGGCGGAGGGCTACACCTTC. It specifies CASSYPGQGAEGYTF.

The gene calls are TRBV10-2 and TRBJ1-2; TRBD1 agrees at 7 bases. The CDR3 loop spans 15 amino acids. The ends lost 5 bases at V and 2 bases at J; junction bases unmatched: 8. Germline CDR1 is WSHSY and CDR2 is SAAADI. CDR3 DNA sequence: TGCGCCAGCAGTCCCGGACAGGCTCTCAACTATGGCTACACCTTC. Amino acid sequence: CASSPGQALNYGYTF.

This sequence joins TRBV2 and TRBJ2-6; D ambiguous. V lost 4 bases to trimming and J lost 2 bases, with 3 bases between them. This CDR3 is 13 amino acids long. The germline V gene encodes CDR1 SNHLY and CDR2 FYNNEI. The CDR3 sequence is CASSAAGANVLTF. CDR3 DNA sequence: TGTGCCAGCAGTGCCGCTGGGGCCAACGTCCTGACTTTC.

This chain uses TRBV18 with TRBJ2-7, with a weak D call TRBD1 (5 bases). Germline V gene sequence: CDR1 KGHSH, CDR2 LQKENI. Deletions cut 1 base from V and 4 bases from J, with 11 bases between. The CDR3 length is 14 residues. In DNA, the CDR3 is TGTGCCAGCTCACCACAGGACACCTTTTACGAGCAGTACTTC. This sequence encodes CASSPQDTFYEQYF.

V usage is TRBV5-6 and J usage is TRBJ2-2, with 13 bases that match TRBD2. Unmatched junction bases numbered 10, after V lost 2 bases and J lost 3 bases. From germline, CDR1 is SGHDT and CDR2 YYEEEE. CDR3 size: 19 residues. CDR3 coding DNA: TGTGCCAGCAGCTTCAAGCCCGGGACTAGCGGGGCCTACACCGGGGAGCTGTTTTTT. Protein product: CASSFKPGTSGAYTGELFF.

The J gene is TRBJ2-2, the V gene TRBV10-3; 8 nucleotides line up with TRBD2. This CDR3 is 16 amino acids long. V lost 2 bases to trimming and J lost 0 bases; unmatched junction nucleotides: 2. CDR1 is ENHRY and CDR2 is SYGVKD in the germline V gene. The CDR3 spells CAISERRGANTGELFF. The CDR3 bases are TGTGCCATCAGTGAGAGGCGGGGGGCGAACACCGGGGAGCTGTTTTTT.

This clone has more than one count but fewer than ten. This chain links TRBV2 with TRBJ2-7; 10 positions agree with TRBD2. The V segment lost 4 bases and the J segment 7 bases; nucleotides outside the gene matches: 10. Germline V gives CDR1 SNHLY, CDR2 FYNNEI. The CDR3 extends over 15 amino acids. The CDR3: CASSGGSGRAGEQYF. CDR3 coding DNA: TGTGCCAGCAGTGGAGGGAGCGGGAGGGCAGGGGAGCAGTACTTC.

This clone was detected only a few times. The rearrangement joins TRBV11-2 to TRBJ1-1; TRBD1 aligns across 7 bases. Germline CDR1 is SGHAT and CDR2 is FQNNGV. The CDR3 extends over 15 amino acids. Trimming cost V 5 bases and J 0 bases; bases outside gene matches: 6. This CDR3 is CASSPRQGLNTEAFF. The CDR3 DNA sequence: TGTGCCAGCAGCCCCCGACAGGGCCTGAACACTGAAGCTTTCTTT.

The chain recombines TRBV5-1 with TRBJ1-3; TRBD1 aligns across 8 bases. The CDR3 length is 18 residues. With V trimmed by 2 bases and J by 3 bases, 13 bases remained unmatched. CDR1 and CDR2 from the germline V gene are SGHRS and YFSETQ. The CDR3 loop is CASSLSLRDRRGGNTIYF. The DNA of the CDR3 is TGCGCCAGCAGCTTATCCTTAAGGGACAGGCGAGGTGGAAACACCATATATTTT.

V and J are TRBV7-2 and TRBJ1-4, with 7 nucleotides matching TRBD1. The trim removed 1 base at V and 8 bases at J, leaving 10 bases unmatched. CDR1 is SGHTA and CDR2 is FQGNSA in the germline V gene. The CDR3 loop spans 16 amino acids. The CDR3: CASSLGLQGLREKLFF. The CDR3 DNA is TGTGCCAGCAGCTTAGGCCTACAGGGGCTTCGGGAAAAACTGTTTTTT.